This T cell receptor (beta chain) was observed in a study of T cell changes during pregnancy in multiple sclerosis. The germline CDR1 and CDR2 sequences are SGHTA and FQGNSA. CDR3 length: 17 amino acids. The junction had 18 bases not matched to a gene; V was cut back by 7 bases and J by 3 bases. Measured with immunoSEQ multiplex PCR; TCRdb has only the in-frame clones, and not every one. The sample comprises 45,000 to 65,000 clones, approximately 90% of which are singletons, and 3.6% rests with the top ten. This TCR was recovered from a female donor in good health, enrolled as a control in a pregnancy study. Material: peripheral blood, obtained after pregnancy. The chain joins TRBV7-2 to TRBJ2-7; 7 bases are a match to TRBD2. The CDR3 is CASMGGTSEPSIYEQYF. CDR3 sequence (DNA): TGTGCCAGCATGGGGGGTACTAGCGAGCCCTCCATCTACGAGCAGTACTTC.